These 15 T cell receptor beta chains came from one sample sequenced in a study of CD8+ T cells in alopecia areata. Following RNA extraction, reverse transcription yielded cDNA that acted as the sequencing template. The protocol was immunoSEQ multiplex PCR, while the TCRdb copy is restricted to in-frame clones and leaves out a portion. This sample carries around 100,000 clones and no singletons, and around 19% goes to the top ten. Input material: lesional skin. Source of these receptors: a C3H/HeJ mouse with alopecia areata. This strain has MHC haplotype H2-k.

Regarding this clone: Germline and genes here are mouse. The read ends 4 residues shy of where the CDR3 ends; the end is completed using the germline J gene. The rearrangement uses TRBV13-3 and TRBJ2-3, with 10 bases lining up with TRBD2. V was pared by 1 base and J by 0 bases, with 8 bases of the junction left unmatched. CDR1 and CDR2 (germline): NNHDY, SYVADS. The CDR3 consists of 18 residues. CDR3 in amino acids: CASSDTLAGGASAETLYF. The sequenced CDR3 bases are TGTGCCAGCAGTGATACCCTGGCTGGGGGGGCTAGTGCAGAA.

Turning to this clone: Genes here carry mouse names. The missing CDR3 end, 4 residues past where the read stops, is filled in from the germline J gene. The J gene is TRBJ2-1, the V gene TRBV13-3, with D possibly TRBD1 on 6 matching bases. This CDR3 comprises 13 residues. Trimming left V 2 bases short and J 6 bases short, with 9 bases between. Germline loops: CDR1 NNHDY, CDR2 SYVADS. CDR3 DNA (partial): TGTGCCAGCAGTGAAACAGGGATTGCT. It translates to CASSETGIA. The whole CDR3 protein is CASSETGIAEQFF.

The sample holds a few counts of this clone. Genes here carry mouse names. This chain's CDR3 is CASSPRDKPYEQYF. Incomplete CDR3 DNA: TGTGCCAGCAGTCCCCGGGACAAACCCTAT. The rearrangement uses TRBV13-3 and TRBJ2-7; TRBD1 might be the D (6 bases). Read coverage stops 4 residues before the CDR3 terminus; the germline J gene supplies the remainder. Trimming took off 4 bases at V and 2 bases at J, with 13 bases between the two ends. The CDR3 totals 14 residues. Germline values: CDR1 NNHDY, CDR2 SYVADS.

In its sample, this clone was seen a few times. Genes here carry mouse names. The read falls 4 residues short of the CDR3 end, and the missing part is taken from the germline J gene. Other nucleotide sequences from this sample produce the same CDR3. This chain uses TRBV1 with TRBJ2-7; D unclear. V shed 0 bases and J shed 1 base, with 7 bases lying between them. Per the germline V gene, CDR1 is NSQYPW and CDR2 is LRSPGD (reference sequence). The length of the CDR3 is 14 residues. The covered CDR3 bases are TGCACCTGCAGTGCAGATAGACTTTCCTAT. This translates into CTCSADRLSY. The entire CDR3 reads CTCSADRLSYEQYF.

This clone was detected only a few times. Genes here carry mouse names. The sequence runs out 4 residues before the end of the CDR3; the remainder is reconstructed from the germline J gene. The V and J genes are TRBV13-3 and TRBJ2-1; 13 bases agree with TRBD2. Germline trimming cut 4 bases from V and 5 bases from J; bases unmatched to any gene: 6. The CDR3 loop spans 16 amino acids. CDR1 is NNHDY and CDR2 is SYVADS in the germline V gene. CDR3 in amino acids: CASSRDWGGGDAEQFF. Incomplete CDR3 DNA: TGTGCCAGCAGTCGGGACTGGGGGGGAGGAGATGCT.

This clone was picked up a small number of times. At residue 11, the TCRdb amino acid sequence and the translated nucleotide sequence differ, so the protein here is the DNA translation. The germline and genes are mouse ones. The read ends 3 residues shy of where the CDR3 ends; the end is completed using the germline J gene. V gene TRBV1 combines with J gene TRBJ1-3; 8 bases fit TRBD1. Germline loops: CDR1 NSQYPW, CDR2 LRSPGD (reference sequence). CDR3 length equals 14 residues. The sequenced CDR3 bases are TGCCCCTGCAGTGCCAGGGGGCGAGGAAATACG. It translates to CPCSARGRGNT. The whole CDR3 protein reads CPCSARGRGNTLYF. The variable domain in full, with the rest retrieved from reference TRBV1 and TRBJ1-3, is VTLLEQNPRWRLVPRGQAVNLRCILKNSQYPWMSWYQQDLQKQLQWLFTLRSPGDKEVKSLPGADYLATRVTDTELRLQVANMSQGRTLYCPCSARGRGNTLYFGEGSRLIVV.

This clone came up many times. Gene labels here are mouse ones. Coverage ceases 4 residues before the CDR3 finishes, and the germline J gene fills in the end. V usage is TRBV13-3 and J usage is TRBJ2-7; 9 positions agree with TRBD1. The CDR3 runs 14 residues. Germline CDR1 NNHDY, CDR2 SYVADS. Incomplete CDR3 DNA: TGTGCCAGCCTCCCGGGGACAGGGAGGTAT. Encoded protein: CASLPGTGRY. The whole CDR3 region reads CASLPGTGRYEQYF.

A remark on this clone: Gene names denote mouse genes. With the read ending 4 residues before the CDR3 end, the germline J gene is used to fill in that end. The chain couples TRBV19 to TRBJ1-1, with 7 bases matching TRBD1. This CDR3 is 15 amino acids long. With 2 bases clipped from V and 4 bases from J, the junction kept 8 bases outside the gene matches. Germline V gene data show CDR1 as FNHDT and CDR2 as SITEND (reference sequence). The CDR3 reads CASSIRAGGGTEVFF. CDR3 DNA (partial): TGTGCCAGCAGTATTAGGGCAGGGGGTGGCACA.

In the case of this clone: The genes and germline here are from mouse. The sequence runs out 4 residues before the end of the CDR3; the remainder is reconstructed from the germline J gene. V is TRBV19 and J is TRBJ2-3, with D perhaps TRBD1 (6 bases). The germline CDR1 and CDR2 sequences are FNHDT and SITEND (reference sequence). Trimming took 6 bases from V and 0 from J, leaving 11 bases between them. The CDR3 is made up of 14 amino acids. CDR3: CASTHRDSAETLYF. The part of the CDR3 DNA that was read is TGTGCCAGCACCCACAGGGATAGTGCAGAA. Combining the CDR3 with reference TRBV19 and TRBJ2-3 gives the whole variable domain GGIITQTPKFLIGQEGQKLTLKCQQNFNHDTMYWYRQDSGKGLRLIYYSITENDLQKGDLSEGYDASREKKSSFSLTVTSAQKNEMAVFLCASTHRDSAETLYFGSGTRLTVL.

This clone was counted only a few times. Germline and genes: mouse. With the read ending 4 residues before the CDR3 end, the germline J gene is used to fill in that end. The gene calls are TRBV1 and TRBJ1-4, with D tentatively TRBD1 (6 bases). V lost 6 bases to trimming and J lost 0 bases, with 8 bases between them. The CDR3 extends over 14 amino acids. Germline V lookup: CDR1 NSQYPW, CDR2 LRSPGD (reference sequence). The part of the CDR3 DNA that was read is TGCACCTGCAGAAGGGACATTTCCAACGAA. Amino acids: CTCRRDISNE. The whole CDR3 protein reads CTCRRDISNERLFF. Together with reference TRBV1 and TRBJ1-4, the CDR3 gives the full variable domain: VTLLEQNPRWRLVPRGQAVNLRCILKNSQYPWMSWYQQDLQKQLQWLFTLRSPGDKEVKSLPGADYLATRVTDTELRLQVANMSQGRTLYCTCRRDISNERLFFGHGTKLSVL.

Details on this clone: Mouse gene names apply. The read halts 4 residues ahead of the CDR3 end, with the missing end drawn from the germline J gene. This sequence joins TRBV1 and TRBJ2-1, with D perhaps TRBD1 (6 bases). V lost 4 bases to trimming and J lost 1 base, with 8 bases between them. The CDR3 is made up of 14 amino acids. The germline gives CDR1 NSQYPW, CDR2 LRSPGD (reference sequence). CDR3 DNA (partial): TGCACCTGCAGTGGGGGGACAAACTATGCT. Translating it yields CTCSGGTNYA. The full CDR3 protein reads CTCSGGTNYAEQFF.

A note on this clone: The genes are named according to mouse. The read falls 4 residues short of the CDR3 end, and the missing part is taken from the germline J gene. This sequence joins TRBV17 and TRBJ2-7; 9 nucleotides agree with TRBD1. The CDR3 spans 13 residues. Germline CDR1 reads MNHDT; CDR2 reads YYDKIL. The CDR3 loop is CASKKTGGYEQYF. CDR3 bases read: TGTGCTAGCAAAAAGACAGGGGGGTAT.

To note about this clone: The germline and genes are mouse ones. The CDR3 extends 4 residues past the end of the read, so its final part is completed from the germline J gene. The chain is built from TRBV1 and TRBJ1-1, with TRBD1 as a possible D gene (6 bases). Per germline, CDR1 NSQYPW and CDR2 LRSPGD (reference sequence). CDR3 length: 16 residues. V shed 2 bases and J shed 0 bases, with 13 bases lying between them. The CDR3 loop is CTCSASRDNANTEVFF. CDR3 bases read: TGCACCTGCAGTGCAAGCCGGGACAATGCAAACACA.

Comment on this clone: Mouse names are used for the genes. The read gets to within 4 residues of the CDR3 end, and the germline J gene fills in the rest. The chain has TRBV1 and TRBJ2-3; 9 bases agree with TRBD2. The CDR3 totals 16 residues. Per the germline V gene, CDR1 is NSQYPW and CDR2 is LRSPGD (reference sequence). V gave up 1 base and J gave up 3 bases; unmatched junction bases: 5. The DNA read from the CDR3 is TGCACCTGCAGTGCAGTTGGGGGGGCAGGAGCAGAA. This translates into CTCSAVGGAGAE. The full-length CDR3 reads as CTCSAVGGAGAETLYF.

This clone has only a few counts. Genes and germline come from the mouse. The read ends 4 residues early relative to the CDR3; the germline J gene fills the gap. V and J are TRBV17 and TRBJ1-1; no clear D. The length of the CDR3 is 14 residues. Germline V gene data show CDR1 as MNHDT and CDR2 as YYDKIL. V was trimmed by 3 bases and J by 0 bases, leaving 8 bases between them. CDR3 bases read: TGTGCTAGCAGTAGTAGAACTCCAAACACA. Its translation is CASSSRTPNT. The CDR3, in full, reads CASSSRTPNTEVFF.